The clone carrying this T cell receptor (beta chain) showed up many times. Authors' analysis steps: Nucleated cell number was recorded as an estimate derived from reference gene primer amplification. Here immunoSEQ multiplex PCR was the method, and the copy in TCRdb shows in-frame clones only, minus some. The V and J calls and clone size come from that table; D and trimming were worked out from the DNA. The data hold 150,000 or so clones, with 80% to 90% observed a single time. CDR1 is SNHLY, CDR2 FYNNEI, per germline. Trimming removed 3 bases at V and 2 bases at J, with 8 bases between. The CDR3 has 13 residues. The data stem from a study of blood T cell repertoires in COVID-19.

The gene calls are TRBV2 and TRBJ2-7; no clear D gene. The sequence came from a man at least 80 years old with acute or convalescent COVID-19. Sequenced sample: peripheral blood. The CDR3, as DNA: TGTGCCAGCAGTGACACAGTTACCTACGAGCAGTACTTC. Protein sequence: CASSDTVTYEQYF.